The entry below gives a single T cell receptor (beta chain) sequence along with its context. Its cognate antigen is unknown. The CDR3 runs to 11 residues. Germline assignment: CDR1 MDHEN and CDR2 SYDVKM. With 8 bases removed from V and 10 bases from J, the gap between germline ends came to 12 bases. The data are from a study of vaccination effects on CD4 cells after COVID-19. When around 10 days of culture had elapsed, CD4+ T cells were isolated. Every participant took two doses of the BNT162b2 or mRNA-1273 vaccine. TCRdb's table, derived via immunoSEQ multiplex PCR, lists solely in-frame clones and lacks some. The sample shows about 73,000 clones, over 65% of them seen only once.

The TCR comes from a human donor who received a COVID-19 vaccine. Material: CD4+ T cells from PBMCs cultured without peptide, obtained after COVID-19 vaccination. This chain uses TRBV28 with TRBJ1-5; D perhaps matches TRBD1 (5 bases). CDR3 loop: CASRGERPQHF. The CDR3 coding sequence is TGTGCCAGCCGGGGGGAACGACCCCAGCATTTT.